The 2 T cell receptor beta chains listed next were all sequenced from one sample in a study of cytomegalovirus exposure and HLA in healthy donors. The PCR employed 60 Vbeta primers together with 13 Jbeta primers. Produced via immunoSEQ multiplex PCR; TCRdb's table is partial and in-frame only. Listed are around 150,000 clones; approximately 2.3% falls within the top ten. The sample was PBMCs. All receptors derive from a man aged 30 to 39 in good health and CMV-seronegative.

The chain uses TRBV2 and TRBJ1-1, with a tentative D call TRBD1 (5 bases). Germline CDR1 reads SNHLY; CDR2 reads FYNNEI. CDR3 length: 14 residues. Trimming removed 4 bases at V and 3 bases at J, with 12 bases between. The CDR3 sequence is CASSGRGTYTEAFF. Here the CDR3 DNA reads TGTGCCAGCAGTGGAAGAGGGACTTACACTGAAGCTTTCTTT.

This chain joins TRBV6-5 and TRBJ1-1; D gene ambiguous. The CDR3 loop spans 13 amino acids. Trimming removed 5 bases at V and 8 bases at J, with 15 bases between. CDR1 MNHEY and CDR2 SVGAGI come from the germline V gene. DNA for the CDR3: TGTGCCAGCAGTCGCGACGATGTGAGGGAAGCTTTCTTT. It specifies CASSRDDVREAFF.